Listed below are T cell receptor beta chains from one sample, sequenced in a study of shared clonotypes between healthy human individuals. Assay used: immunoSEQ multiplex PCR; TCRdb lists only in-frame clones, some missing. The sample includes 1.5 million to 2.5 million clones, about 95% seen only once; the top ten take roughly 1.2%. The material sequenced was naive CD8+ T cells sorted from blood. Every receptor here comes from a man between 18 and 35 years old in good health. CDR3s include the opening cysteine and the closing phenylalanine or tryptophan. The D gene is left open where the match is weak. Rows give clone size only sometimes, using once, few, many, or a class for an expanded clone.

j_gene | len | v_gene | d_gene | abundance | CDR3nt | CDR3aa
TRBJ2-7 | 15 | TRBV4-1 | NA | NA | TGCGCCAGCAGCCAAAATGGAGCGTACCGGGGCGAGCAGTACTTC | CASSQNGAYRGEQYF
TRBJ2-1 | 15 | TRBV4-1 | TRBD1 | NA | TGCGCCAGCAGCCAAATCAGGGGGTTGGTTACTGAGCAGTTCTTC | CASSQIRGLVTEQFF
TRBJ2-3 | 17 | TRBV25-1 | TRBD1 | NA | TGTGCCAGCAGTCTTAGACAGACAGGGGGGCCCACAGATACGCAGTATTTT | CASSLRQTGGPTDTQYF
TRBJ2-3 | 16 | TRBV9 | TRBD2 | NA | TGTGCCAGCAGCGTAACTCTAGCGGGAGGAGCCGATACGCAGTATTTT | CASSVTLAGGADTQYF
TRBJ2-1 | 16 | TRBV5-4 | TRBD2 | NA | TGTGCCAGCAGCTTGGGGGAGGGACTAGACTACAATGAGCAGTTCTTC | CASSLGEGLDYNEQFF
TRBJ1-5 | 12 | TRBV7-9 | NA | NA | TGTGCCAGCAGCTTAGTTGGGCAGCCCCAGCATTTT | CASSLVGQPQHF
TRBJ2-7 | 12 | TRBV19 | NA | once | TGTGCCATTCGGGACGCCTCCTACGAGCAGTACTTC | CAIRDASYEQYF
TRBJ2-5 | 13 | TRBV6-5 | NA | NA | TGTGCCAGCAGTTCCGACAGTCAAGAGACCCAGTACTTC | CASSSDSQETQYF
TRBJ2-5 | 13 | TRBV28 | NA | NA | TGTGCCAGCAGTTTTTATGGACAAGAGACCCAGTACTTC | CASSFYGQETQYF
TRBJ1-5 | 15 | TRBV14 | NA | NA | TGTGCCAGCAGCGCCCAGGGGTTGTGCAATCAGCCCCAGCATTTT | CASSAQGLCNQPQHF
TRBJ2-5 | 12 | TRBV27 | TRBD1 | NA | TGTGCCAGCCGGGACAGGGTTGAGACCCAGTACTTC | CASRDRVETQYF
TRBJ1-2 | 12 | TRBV13 | NA | NA | TGTGCCATTCCTACAGTCGGCTATGGCTACACCTTC | CAIPTVGYGYTF
TRBJ1-6 | 17 | TRBV19 | TRBD1 | NA | TGTGCCAGTAGTATAGAAGGGACAGGCGCGGGATCTTCACCCCTCCACTTT | CASSIEGTGAGSSPLHF
TRBJ2-7 | 14 | TRBV10-3 | NA | NA | TGTGCCATCAGTGACCCCGGATCCGTTGGCGAGCAGTACTTC | CAISDPGSVGEQYF
TRBJ2-1 | 14 | TRBV7-2 | NA | NA | TGTGCCAGCAGCACCGAGGGGGGGTACAATGAGCAGTTCTTC | CASSTEGGYNEQFF
TRBJ2-5 | 13 | TRBV4-1 | TRBD2 | NA | TGCGCCAGCAGCCTGGGACTAGCGGGGCACCAGTACTTC | CASSLGLAGHQYF
TRBJ1-1 | 13 | TRBV4-1 | NA | NA | TGCGCCAGCAGCCCTACCCGACGGCCTGAAGCTTTCTTT | CASSPTRRPEAFF
TRBJ2-7 | 13 | TRBV11-2 | NA | NA | TGTGCCAGCAGCTTAACAGAGTCCTACGAGCAGTACTTC | CASSLTESYEQYF
TRBJ1-4 | 16 | TRBV11-2 | NA | NA | TGTGCCAGCAGCTTACTGGGCCCTGCAACTAATGAAAAACTGTTTTTT | CASSLLGPATNEKLFF
TRBJ2-2 | 19 | TRBV5-1 | TRBD2 | NA | TGCGCCAGCAGCCAACTACTAGCGGGAGGGGCTCTTCAGTTCGTGGAGCTGTTTTTT | CASSQLLAGGALQFVELFF
TRBJ2-7 | 14 | TRBV25-1 | TRBD1 | NA | TGTGCCAGCGAGACTTGGGACAGGGCCTACGAGCAGTACTTC | CASETWDRAYEQYF
TRBJ2-2 | 15 | TRBV7-8 | NA | NA | TGTGCCAGCAGCCTTCGGGGCGCGAACACCGGGGAGCTGTTTTTT | CASSLRGANTGELFF
TRBJ2-3 | 12 | TRBV10-1 | NA | NA | TGCGCCAGCAGTGAGGACAGTTATACGCAGTATTTT | CASSEDSYTQYF
TRBJ2-7 | 15 | TRBV10-2 | NA | NA | TGCGCCAGCAGTACAGGGCCCTCGGGAACCTACGAGCAGTACTTC | CASSTGPSGTYEQYF
TRBJ2-7 | 12 | TRBV29-1 | NA | once | TGCAGCGTCGTCGAAGGCTACTACGAGCAGTACTTC | CSVVEGYYEQYF
TRBJ2-3 | 14 | TRBV6-5 | NA | NA | TGTGCCAGCAGTACGGACACTAGCACAGATACGCAGTATTTT | CASSTDTSTDTQYF
TRBJ2-3 | 14 | TRBV7-2 | NA | NA | TGTGCCAGCAGATCGGCGGGAAACACAGATACGCAGTATTTT | CASRSAGNTDTQYF
TRBJ2-7 | 13 | TRBV29-1 | TRBD1 | once | TGCAGCGCTACCGGGACAGGGGACTACGAGCAGTACTTC | CSATGTGDYEQYF
TRBJ2-7 | 15 | TRBV27 | TRBD1 | NA | TGTGCCAGCAGTGCCTCCGGGACAGGGGCCTACGAGCAGTACTTC | CASSASGTGAYEQYF
TRBJ2-7 | 15 | TRBV6-5 | TRBD2 | NA | TGTGCCAGCAGTTTTAGCGCGACTAGCGCCTACGAGCAGTACTTC | CASSFSATSAYEQYF